The present T cell receptor (beta chain) was sequenced within a study of T cells of healthy individuals. The CDR3 contains 13 residues. Trimming cost V 10 bases and J 2 bases; bases outside gene matches: 5. CDR1 is MNHEY and CDR2 is SVGEGT in the germline V gene. This clonotype was seen at least ten times. TCRdb re-called the 5' RACE reads with MiXCR, one entry per CDR3 protein. The sample records tens of thousands of distinct CDR3 sequences, 4% to 5.5% being singletons. The V call is TRBV6-2 or TRBV6-3, the J call TRBJ2-1; the match to TRBD2 covers 7 bases. The source is a female donor in good health. The CDR3 spells CATRRGAYNEQFF. The CDR3 DNA reads as TGTGCCACCCGTCGGGGGGCCTACAATGAGCAGTTCTTC.